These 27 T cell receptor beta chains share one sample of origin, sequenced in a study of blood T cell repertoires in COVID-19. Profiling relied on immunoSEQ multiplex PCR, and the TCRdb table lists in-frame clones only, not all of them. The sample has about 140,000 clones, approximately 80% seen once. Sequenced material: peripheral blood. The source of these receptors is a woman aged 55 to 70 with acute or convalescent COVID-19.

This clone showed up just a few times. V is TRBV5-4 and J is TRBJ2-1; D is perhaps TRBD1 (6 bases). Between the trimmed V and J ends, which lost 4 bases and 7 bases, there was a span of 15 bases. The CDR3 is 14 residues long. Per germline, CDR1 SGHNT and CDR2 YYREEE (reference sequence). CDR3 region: CASSKQGGNNEQFF. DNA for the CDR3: TGTGCCAGCAGCAAGCAAGGGGGTAATAATGAGCAGTTCTTC. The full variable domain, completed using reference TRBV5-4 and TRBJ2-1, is ETGVTQSPTHLIKTRGQQVTLRCSSQSGHNTVSWYQQALGQGPQFIFQYYREEENGRGNFPPRFSGLQFPNYSSELNVNALELDDSALYLCASSKQGGNNEQFFGPGTRLTVL.

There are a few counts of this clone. CDR3 bases: TGTGCCAGCAGCTTAAGACTAGCGGGAGGAAGTAACTACGAGCAGTACTTC. It yields the protein CASSLRLAGGSNYEQYF. The chain couples TRBV5-6 to TRBJ2-7, with TRBD2 matching 13 bases. Trimming at V came to 2 bases and at J to 3 bases, leaving 8 bases not matched to a gene. The germline V gene encodes CDR1 SGHDT and CDR2 YYEEEE. This CDR3 has 17 amino acids.

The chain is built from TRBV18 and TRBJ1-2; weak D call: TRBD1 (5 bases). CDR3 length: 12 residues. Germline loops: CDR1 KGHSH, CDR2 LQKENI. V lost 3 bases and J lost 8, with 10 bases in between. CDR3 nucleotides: TGTGCCAGCTCACCTCAACAGGAGGGCTACACCTTC. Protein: CASSPQQEGYTF.

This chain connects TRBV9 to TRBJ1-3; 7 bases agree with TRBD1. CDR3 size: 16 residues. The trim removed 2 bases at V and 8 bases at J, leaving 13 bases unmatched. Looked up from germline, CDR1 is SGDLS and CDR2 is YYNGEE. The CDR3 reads CASSVSPGGHGDTIYF. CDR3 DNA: TGTGCCAGCAGCGTCAGTCCAGGGGGACACGGCGACACCATATATTTT. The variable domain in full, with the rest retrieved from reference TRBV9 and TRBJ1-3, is DSGVTQTPKHLITATGQRVTLRCSPRSGDLSVYWYQQSLDQGLQFLIQYYNGEERAKGNILERFSAQQFPDLHSELNLSSLELGDSALYFCASSVSPGGHGDTIYFGEGSWLTVV.

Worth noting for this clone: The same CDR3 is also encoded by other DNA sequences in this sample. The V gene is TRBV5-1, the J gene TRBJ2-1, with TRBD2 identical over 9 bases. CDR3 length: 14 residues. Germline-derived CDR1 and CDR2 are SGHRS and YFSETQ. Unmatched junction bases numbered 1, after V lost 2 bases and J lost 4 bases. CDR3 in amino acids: CASSFAGGYNEQFF. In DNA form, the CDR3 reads TGCGCCAGCAGCTTCGCGGGAGGGTACAATGAGCAGTTCTTC.

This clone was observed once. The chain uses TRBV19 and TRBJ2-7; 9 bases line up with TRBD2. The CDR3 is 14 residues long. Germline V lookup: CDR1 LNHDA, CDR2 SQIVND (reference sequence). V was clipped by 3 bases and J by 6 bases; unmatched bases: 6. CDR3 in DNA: TGTGCCAGTAGTATGGGCGGGAGGGCCCCCGAGCAGTACTTC. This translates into CASSMGGRAPEQYF.

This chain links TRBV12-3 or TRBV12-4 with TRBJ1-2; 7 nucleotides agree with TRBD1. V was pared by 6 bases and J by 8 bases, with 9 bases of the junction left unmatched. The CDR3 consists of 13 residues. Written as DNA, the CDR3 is TGTGCCAGCAGACTCGACAGGGTTAAGGGCTACACCTTC. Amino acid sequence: CASRLDRVKGYTF.

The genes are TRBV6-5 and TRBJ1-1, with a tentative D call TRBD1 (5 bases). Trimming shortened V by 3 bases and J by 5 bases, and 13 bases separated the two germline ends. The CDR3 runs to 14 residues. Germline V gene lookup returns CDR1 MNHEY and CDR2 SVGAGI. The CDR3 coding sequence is TGTGCCAGCAGTTATACATCCCGGGGGACTGAAGCTTTCTTT. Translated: CASSYTSRGTEAFF.

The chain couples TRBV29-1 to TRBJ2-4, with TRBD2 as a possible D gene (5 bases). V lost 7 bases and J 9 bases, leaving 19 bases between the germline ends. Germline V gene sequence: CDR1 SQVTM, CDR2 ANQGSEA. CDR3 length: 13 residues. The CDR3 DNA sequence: TGCAGCGGGGAAAGTGTTAGCCGGGGCATTCAGTACTTC. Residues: CSGESVSRGIQYF.

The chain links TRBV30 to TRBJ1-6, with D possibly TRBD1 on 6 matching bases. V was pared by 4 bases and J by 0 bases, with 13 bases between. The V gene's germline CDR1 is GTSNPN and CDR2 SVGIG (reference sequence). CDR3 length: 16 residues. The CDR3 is CAWKGESSSYNSPLHF. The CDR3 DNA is TGTGCCTGGAAGGGGGAATCTAGCTCCTATAATTCACCCCTCCACTTT.

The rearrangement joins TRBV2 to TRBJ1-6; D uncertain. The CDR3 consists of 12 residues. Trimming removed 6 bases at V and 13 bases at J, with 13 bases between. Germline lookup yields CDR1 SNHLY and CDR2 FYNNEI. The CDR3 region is CASRPGVQPLHF. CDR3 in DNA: TGTGCCAGCAGACCGGGTGTTCAGCCCCTCCACTTT.

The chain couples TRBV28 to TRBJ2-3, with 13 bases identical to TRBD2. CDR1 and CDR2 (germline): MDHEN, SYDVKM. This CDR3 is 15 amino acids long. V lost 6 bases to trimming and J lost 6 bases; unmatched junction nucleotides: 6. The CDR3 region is CASRTGLAGRDTQYF. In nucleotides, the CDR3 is TGTGCCAGCAGAACGGGACTAGCGGGAAGGGATACGCAGTATTTT.

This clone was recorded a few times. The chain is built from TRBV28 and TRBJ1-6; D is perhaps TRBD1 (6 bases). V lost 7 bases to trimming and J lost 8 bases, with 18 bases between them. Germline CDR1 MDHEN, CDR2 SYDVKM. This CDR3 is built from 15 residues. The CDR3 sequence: CASNTRAGAYSPLHF. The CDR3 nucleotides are TGTGCCAGCAATACCCGGGCAGGGGCATATTCACCCCTCCACTTT.

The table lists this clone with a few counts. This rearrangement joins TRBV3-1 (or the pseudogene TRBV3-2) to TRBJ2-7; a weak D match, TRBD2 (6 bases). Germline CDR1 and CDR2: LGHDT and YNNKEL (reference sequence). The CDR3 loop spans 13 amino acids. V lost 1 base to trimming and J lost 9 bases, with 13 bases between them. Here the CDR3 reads CASSQVDSGVQYF. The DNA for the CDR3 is TGTGCCAGCAGCCAAGTGGATAGCGGTGTGCAGTACTTC.

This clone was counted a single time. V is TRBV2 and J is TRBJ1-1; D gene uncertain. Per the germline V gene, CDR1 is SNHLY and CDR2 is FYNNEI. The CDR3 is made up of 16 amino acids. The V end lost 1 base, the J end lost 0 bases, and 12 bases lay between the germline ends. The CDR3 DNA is TGTGCCAGCAGTGAAGTCCGCCGGCGGATGAACACTGAAGCTTTCTTT. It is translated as CASSEVRRRMNTEAFF. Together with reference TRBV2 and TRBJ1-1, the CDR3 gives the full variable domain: EPEVTQTPSHQVTQMGQEVILRCVPISNHLYFYWYRQILGQKVEFLVSFYNNEISEKSEIFDDQFSVERPDGSNFTLKIRSTKLEDSAMYFCASSEVRRRMNTEAFFGQGTRLTVV.

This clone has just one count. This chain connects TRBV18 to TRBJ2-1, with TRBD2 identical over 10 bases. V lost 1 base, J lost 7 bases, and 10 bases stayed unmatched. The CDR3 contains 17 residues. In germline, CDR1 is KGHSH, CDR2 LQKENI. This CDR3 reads CASSPLAGGFGMNEQFF. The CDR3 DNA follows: TGTGCCAGCTCACCACTAGCGGGAGGATTTGGTATGAATGAGCAGTTCTTC. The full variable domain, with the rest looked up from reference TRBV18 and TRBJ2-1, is NAGVMQNPRHLVRRRGQEARLRCSPMKGHSHVYWYRQLPEEGLKFMVYLQKENIIDESGMPKERFSAEFPKEGPSILRIQQVVRGDSAAYFCASSPLAGGFGMNEQFFGPGTRLTVL.

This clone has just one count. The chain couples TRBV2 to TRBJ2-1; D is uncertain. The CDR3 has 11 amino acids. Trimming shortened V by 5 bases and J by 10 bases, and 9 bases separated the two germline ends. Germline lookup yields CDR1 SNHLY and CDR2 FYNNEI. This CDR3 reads CASSPTWEQFF. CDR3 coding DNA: TGTGCCAGCAGTCCTACGTGGGAGCAGTTCTTC.

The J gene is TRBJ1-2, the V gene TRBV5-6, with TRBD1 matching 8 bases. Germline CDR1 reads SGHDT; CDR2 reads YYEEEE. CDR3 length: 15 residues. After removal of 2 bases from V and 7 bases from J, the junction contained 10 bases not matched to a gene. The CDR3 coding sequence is TGTGCCAGCAGCTTCCGGACAGGGCGTGCGAGTGGCTACACCTTC. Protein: CASSFRTGRASGYTF.

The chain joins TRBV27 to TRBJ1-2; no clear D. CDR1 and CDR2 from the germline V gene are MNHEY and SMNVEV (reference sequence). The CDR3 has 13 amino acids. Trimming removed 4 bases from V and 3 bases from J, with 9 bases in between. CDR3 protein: CASSSRVDYGYTF. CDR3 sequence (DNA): TGTGCCAGCAGTTCGAGGGTGGACTATGGCTACACCTTC.

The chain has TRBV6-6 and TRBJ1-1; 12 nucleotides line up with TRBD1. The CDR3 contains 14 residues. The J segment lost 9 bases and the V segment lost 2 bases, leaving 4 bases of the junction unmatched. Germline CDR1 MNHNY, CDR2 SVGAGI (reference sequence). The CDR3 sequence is CASSYGTGGSQAFF. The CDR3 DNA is TGTGCCAGCAGTTACGGGACAGGGGGCTCTCAAGCTTTCTTT.

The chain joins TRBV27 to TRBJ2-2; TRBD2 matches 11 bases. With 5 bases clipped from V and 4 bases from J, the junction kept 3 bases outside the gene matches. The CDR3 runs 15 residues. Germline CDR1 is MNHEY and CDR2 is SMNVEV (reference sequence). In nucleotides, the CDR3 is TGTGCCAGCAGTCTCACTAGCGGGAGCACCGGGGAGCTGTTTTTT. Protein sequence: CASSLTSGSTGELFF.

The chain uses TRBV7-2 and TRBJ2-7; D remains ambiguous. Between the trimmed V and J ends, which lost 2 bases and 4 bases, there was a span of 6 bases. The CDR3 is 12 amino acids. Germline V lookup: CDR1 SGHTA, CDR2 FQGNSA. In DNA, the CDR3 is TGTGCCAGCAGCTTAAACCTATACGAGCAGTACTTC. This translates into CASSLNLYEQYF. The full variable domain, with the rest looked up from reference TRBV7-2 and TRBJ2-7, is GAGVSQSPSNKVTEKGKDVELRCDPISGHTALYWYRQSLGQGLEFLIYFQGNSAPDKSGLPSDRFSAERTGGSVSTLTIQRTQQEDSAVYLCASSLNLYEQYFGPGTRLTVT.

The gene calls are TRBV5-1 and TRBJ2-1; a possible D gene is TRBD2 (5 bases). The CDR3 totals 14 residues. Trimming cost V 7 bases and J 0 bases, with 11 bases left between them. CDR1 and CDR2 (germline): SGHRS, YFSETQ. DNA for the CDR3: TGCGCCAGCGAAAGCGGTAGCTCCTACAATGAGCAGTTCTTC. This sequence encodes CASESGSSYNEQFF.

CDR3 bases: TGTGCCAGCAGGAAGGGACTAGCGGGGTACACCGGGGAGCTGTTTTTT. This gives the protein CASRKGLAGYTGELFF. The chain is built from TRBV2 and TRBJ2-2; 13 bases agree with TRBD2. The CDR3 has 16 amino acids. Germline lookup yields CDR1 SNHLY and CDR2 FYNNEI. J lost 3 bases, V lost 6 bases, and 4 bases had no gene match.

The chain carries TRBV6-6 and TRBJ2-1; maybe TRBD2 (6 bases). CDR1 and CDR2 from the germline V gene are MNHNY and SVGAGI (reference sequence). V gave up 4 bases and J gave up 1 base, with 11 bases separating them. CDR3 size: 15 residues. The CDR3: CASSSRLESYNEQFF. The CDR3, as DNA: TGTGCCAGCAGTTCTAGACTAGAGTCCTACAATGAGCAGTTCTTC.

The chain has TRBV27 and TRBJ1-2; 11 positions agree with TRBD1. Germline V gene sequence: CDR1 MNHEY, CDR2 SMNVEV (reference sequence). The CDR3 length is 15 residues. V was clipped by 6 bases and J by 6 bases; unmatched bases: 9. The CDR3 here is CASSGVRTGGHGYTF. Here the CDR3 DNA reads TGTGCCAGCAGCGGGGTGAGGACAGGGGGCCATGGCTACACCTTC.

The CDR3 region is CASSDSKILGDSLSNQPQHF. DNA of the CDR3: TGTGCCAGCAGTGACTCGAAAATCCTAGGGGACAGCCTCAGCAATCAGCCCCAGCATTTT. V and J are TRBV6-4 and TRBJ1-5; TRBD1 aligns across 7 bases. V trimming: 0 bases; J trimming: 1 base; junction bases outside the gene matches: 15. Germline CDR1 and CDR2: MRHNA and SNTAGT. The CDR3 sequence is 20 residues long.